The 14 T cell receptor beta chains listed next were all sequenced from one sample in a study of cytomegalovirus exposure and HLA in healthy donors. The PCR employed 60 Vbeta primers together with 13 Jbeta primers. Assay: immunoSEQ multiplex PCR; the TCRdb copy retains only in-frame clones and omits some. Of about 150,000 clones in the sample, roughly 82% were seen once. The sequencing input was PBMCs. The source of these receptors is a woman in her forties or fifties in good health and CMV-seropositive.

The chain recombines TRBV6-5 with TRBJ2-1; D may be TRBD2 (5 bases). Germline loops: CDR1 MNHEY, CDR2 SVGAGI. This CDR3 is built from 15 residues. V shed 2 bases and J shed 2 bases, with 10 bases lying between them. The CDR3 bases are TGTGCCAGCAGTTACCTCCGGGGAACCTACAATGAGCAGTTCTTC. Translation: CASSYLRGTYNEQFF.

The chain uses TRBV7-3 and TRBJ1-1; D is unresolved. The germline CDR1 and CDR2 sequences are SGHTA and FQGTGA. The V and J ends lost 4 bases and 7 bases respectively, with 13 bases between them. This CDR3 contains 13 residues. CDR3 residues: CASSSERSHEAFF. As DNA, the CDR3 is TGTGCCAGCAGCTCAGAGAGGAGTCATGAAGCTTTCTTT.

V and J are TRBV9 and TRBJ2-1; 8 positions agree with TRBD1. Unmatched junction bases numbered 11, after V lost 7 bases and J lost 8 bases. Germline V gene lookup returns CDR1 SGDLS and CDR2 YYNGEE. The CDR3 loop spans 14 amino acids. Here the CDR3 reads CASDRGRKTDEQFF. CDR3 DNA sequence: TGTGCCAGCGACAGGGGTCGCAAGACCGATGAGCAGTTCTTC.

J is TRBJ1-2 and V is TRBV11-2, with D possibly matching TRBD1 (5 bases). Per the germline V gene, CDR1 is SGHAT and CDR2 is FQNNGV. The CDR3 length is 14 residues. The germline V and J ends were trimmed by 3 bases and 2 bases, with 10 bases remaining between them. The CDR3 reads CASSFGAGNYGYTF. DNA of the CDR3: TGTGCCAGCAGCTTTGGGGCAGGGAACTATGGCTACACCTTC.

V gene TRBV10-1 combines with J gene TRBJ2-3, with TRBD2 as a possible D gene (6 bases). V was shortened by 1 base and J by 1 base, with 9 bases between the two germline ends. This CDR3 contains 15 residues. The germline CDR1 and CDR2 sequences are WNHNN and SYGVQD (reference sequence). CDR3 residues: CASSEWRDGTDTQYF. CDR3 nucleotide sequence: TGCGCCAGCAGTGAGTGGCGGGATGGCACAGATACGCAGTATTTT.

This chain uses TRBV9 with TRBJ2-1; 7 nucleotides align to TRBD1. This CDR3 spans 15 amino acids. V lost 0 bases and J lost 4; bases outside the gene matches: 4. CDR1 and CDR2 from the germline V gene are SGDLS and YYNGEE. The DNA for the CDR3 is TGTGCCAGCAGCGTAGGAGGGGGCCGATACAATGAGCAGTTCTTC. Residues: CASSVGGGRYNEQFF.

V is TRBV19 and J is TRBJ2-5, with 8 bases that match TRBD1. CDR3 length: 15 amino acids. Germline CDR1 and CDR2: LNHDA and SQIVND (reference sequence). With V trimmed by 0 bases and J by 1 base, 1 base remained unmatched. The CDR3 nucleotides read TGTGCCAGTAGTATAGAGGGGACAGGCCAAGAGACCCAGTACTTC. It yields the protein CASSIEGTGQETQYF.

This chain connects TRBV21-1 to TRBJ1-2. TRBV21-1 constitutes a pseudogene. The CDR3 loop spans 13 amino acids. The CDR3 DNA sequence: TGTGCCAGCAGCAAAGTGGAGGGAAACGGCTACACCTTC. Translated: CASSKVEGNGYTF.

The chain is built from TRBV5-1 and TRBJ1-6, with a possible D match to TRBD1 (6 bases). CDR1 SGHRS and CDR2 YFSETQ come from the germline V gene. Trimming removed 4 bases at V and 6 bases at J, with 11 bases between. The CDR3 consists of 14 residues. CDR3 sequence: CASSGEGGNSPLHF. The CDR3 region has the DNA TGCGCCAGCAGCGGAGAAGGGGGTAATTCACCCCTCCACTTT.

This chain links TRBV5-4 with TRBJ2-3; 14 nucleotides match TRBD2. V was clipped by 2 bases and J by 5 bases; unmatched bases: 4. The CDR3 runs 16 residues. Germline V gene sequence: CDR1 SGHNT, CDR2 YYREEE (reference sequence). CDR3 protein: CASSFRLAGGQDTQYF. Here the CDR3 DNA reads TGTGCCAGCAGCTTTAGACTAGCGGGGGGGCAAGATACGCAGTATTTT.

This clone was detected a few times. V and J are TRBV6-1 and TRBJ2-7, with a tentative D call TRBD2 (6 bases). The germline CDR1 and CDR2 sequences are MNHNS and SASEGT. CDR3 length: 15 amino acids. V lost 5 bases and J 7 bases, leaving 21 bases between the germline ends. CDR3 coding DNA: TGTGCCAGCAGTCATATCGGGGTCGGGGCGGGGGAGCAGTACTTC. Its protein product is CASSHIGVGAGEQYF.

This chain uses TRBV9 with TRBJ2-3; no firm D call. Germline lookup yields CDR1 SGDLS and CDR2 YYNGEE. The CDR3 has 15 amino acids. The V gene lost 0 bases and the J gene lost 3 bases, with 11 bases spanning the gap. This CDR3 is CASSVAELMTDTQYF. The CDR3 bases are TGTGCCAGCAGCGTAGCTGAGCTTATGACAGATACGCAGTATTTT.

The V gene is TRBV19, the J gene TRBJ2-7; 8 bases map to TRBD1. Trimming removed 5 bases from V and 3 bases from J; junction bases left unmatched: 6. CDR1 and CDR2 (germline): LNHDA, SQIVND (reference sequence). The CDR3 contains 14 residues. The CDR3 sequence is CASSSGTGGYEQYF. The CDR3 DNA reads as TGTGCCAGTAGTTCGGGGACAGGAGGCTACGAGCAGTACTTC.

V gene TRBV4-1 combines with J gene TRBJ2-1; D is undetermined. Germline V gene data show CDR1 as MGHRA and CDR2 as YSYEKL. V lost 2 bases and J lost 4, with 18 bases in between. This CDR3 has 17 amino acids. Here the CDR3 reads CASSQLYNAATYNEQFF. The CDR3 DNA reads TGCGCCAGCAGCCAACTTTATAACGCGGCGACTTACAATGAGCAGTTCTTC.